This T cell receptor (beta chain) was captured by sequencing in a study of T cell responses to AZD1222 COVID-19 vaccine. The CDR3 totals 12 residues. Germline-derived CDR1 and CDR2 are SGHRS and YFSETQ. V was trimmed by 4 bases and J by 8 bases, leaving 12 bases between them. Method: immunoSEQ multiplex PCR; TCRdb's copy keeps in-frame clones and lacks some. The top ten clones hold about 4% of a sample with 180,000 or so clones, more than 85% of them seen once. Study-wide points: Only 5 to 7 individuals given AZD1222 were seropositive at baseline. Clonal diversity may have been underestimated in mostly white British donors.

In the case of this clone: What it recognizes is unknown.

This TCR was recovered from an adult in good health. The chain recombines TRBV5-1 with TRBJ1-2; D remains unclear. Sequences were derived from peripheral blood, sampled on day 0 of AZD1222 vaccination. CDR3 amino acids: CASSPEYGGYTF. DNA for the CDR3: TGCGCCAGCAGCCCGGAATACGGCGGCTACACCTTC.